One and the same sample provided the 22 T cell receptor beta chains below, sequenced in a study of blood T cell repertoires in COVID-19. Sequencing used immunoSEQ multiplex PCR; TCRdb keeps in-frame clones, though not all of them. The profile covers under 300,000 clones, with around 88% appearing a single time and under 2.5% taken by the ten largest. Sequenced input: PBMCs or T cells enriched from blood (not recorded which). The receptors come from a woman aged 40 to 55 with acute COVID-19.

This chain links TRBV5-6 with TRBJ2-2; 9 nucleotides agree with TRBD1. The CDR3 extends over 16 amino acids. Germline V gene lookup returns CDR1 SGHDT and CDR2 YYEEEE. V lost 4 bases to trimming and J lost 6 bases; unmatched junction nucleotides: 10. The DNA for the CDR3 is TGTGCCAGCAGCGTTGTTGGGACAGGGAGGGCCGGGGAGCTGTTTTTT. Its translation is CASSVVGTGRAGELFF.

CDR3 protein: CASSPQGNGETQYF. The CDR3 DNA is TGTGCCAGCAGCCCACAGGGTAACGGCGAGACCCAGTACTTC. The chain has TRBV11-2 and TRBJ2-5; possible D gene TRBD1, 6 bases. Germline CDR1 and CDR2: SGHAT and FQNNGV. This CDR3 comprises 14 residues. V was shortened by 5 bases and J by 5 bases, with 15 bases between the two germline ends.

This sequence joins TRBV9 and TRBJ1-1, with D hard to call. This CDR3 is built from 15 residues. The germline gives CDR1 SGDLS, CDR2 YYNGEE. V shed 3 bases and J shed 5 bases, with 17 bases lying between them. CDR3 sequence reads: CASSAFFPEATEAFF. The CDR3, as DNA: TGTGCCAGCAGCGCATTCTTCCCTGAAGCGACTGAAGCTTTCTTT.

The V call is TRBV19, the J call TRBJ1-3; D unresolved. The V gene's germline CDR1 is LNHDA and CDR2 SQIVND (reference sequence). CDR3 length: 16 residues. V dropped 6 bases and J dropped 4 bases, with 19 bases sitting between them. Written as DNA, the CDR3 is TGTGCCAGTAGCATGCCCCGACTTATCTCGGGAAACACCATATATTTT. The encoded protein is CASSMPRLISGNTIYF. Full variable domain (missing parts from reference TRBV19 and TRBJ1-3): DGGITQSPKYLFRKEGQNVTLSCEQNLNHDAMYWYRQDPGQGLRLIYYSQIVNDFQKGDIAEGYSVSREKKESFPLTVTSAQKNPTAFYLCASSMPRLISGNTIYFGEGSWLTVV.

This clone was seen just once. This CDR3 is CASSPGTAISGNTIYF. Written as DNA, the CDR3 is TGCGCCAGCAGCCCCGGGACAGCCATATCTGGAAACACCATATATTTT. The rearrangement links TRBV10-1 to TRBJ1-3; TRBD1 matches 7 bases. Trimming cost V 6 bases and J 1 base; bases outside gene matches: 9. The V gene's germline CDR1 is WNHNN and CDR2 SYGVQD (reference sequence). The CDR3 totals 16 residues.

The chain employs TRBV19 and TRBJ1-4; TRBD1 matches 8 bases. V lost 8 bases and J lost 10; bases outside the gene matches: 9. Looked up from germline, CDR1 is LNHDA and CDR2 is SQIVND (reference sequence). This CDR3 is 13 amino acids long. Here the CDR3 reads CASATGAGGKLFF. The CDR3 bases are TGTGCCAGTGCGACAGGGGCAGGGGGAAAACTGTTTTTT.

The genes are TRBV5-1 and TRBJ1-2; perhaps TRBD1 as D (5 bases). This CDR3 has 13 residues. V lost 0 bases, J lost 8 bases, and 11 bases lay in between. CDR1 SGHRS and CDR2 YFSETQ come from the germline V gene. In nucleotides, the CDR3 is TGCGCCAGCAGCTTGGGACAGTTGGAAGGCTACACCTTC. As protein: CASSLGQLEGYTF.

This chain uses TRBV30 with TRBJ2-1; 8 positions agree with TRBD2. V trimming: 7 bases; J trimming: 8 bases; junction bases outside the gene matches: 7. The CDR3 totals 12 residues. CDR1 GTSNPN and CDR2 SVGIG come from the germline V gene (reference sequence). The CDR3 loop reads CALLREGHEQFF. Written as DNA, the CDR3 is TGTGCCTTACTCCGGGAGGGCCATGAGCAGTTCTTC. Full variable domain (remainder filled in from reference TRBV30 and TRBJ2-1): SQTIHQWPATLVQPVGSPLSLECTVEGTSNPNLYWYRQAAGRGLQLLFYSVGIGQISSEVPQNLSASRPQDRQFILSSKKLLLSDSGFYLCALLREGHEQFFGPGTRLTVL.

The chain couples TRBV27 to TRBJ1-3, with 8 bases matching TRBD1. The length of the CDR3 is 18 residues. J was trimmed by 4 bases and V by 6 bases; bases with no gene match: 17. Per germline, CDR1 MNHEY and CDR2 SMNVEV (reference sequence). The CDR3 DNA follows: TGTGCCAGCAGCTCCACCCCGCCAAGGACAGGGACGGGAAACACCATATATTTT. This sequence encodes CASSSTPPRTGTGNTIYF.

V and J are TRBV4-3 and TRBJ1-1; 8 nucleotides align to TRBD1. Losses at the gene ends were 3 bases for V and 4 bases for J; bases not matched to a gene: 7. CDR1 and CDR2 from the germline V gene are LGHNA and YSLEER. The CDR3 has 15 residues. The CDR3 region has the DNA TGCGCCAGCAGCCATGTGGACAGGGCTGGCACTGAAGCTTTCTTT. Residues: CASSHVDRAGTEAFF.

The V and J genes are TRBV6-6 and TRBJ2-7; D might be TRBD2 (6 bases). The CDR3 runs 14 residues. Trimming stripped 4 bases from V and 3 bases from J, with 13 bases between. Germline-derived CDR1 and CDR2 are MNHNY and SVGAGI (reference sequence). CDR3 coding DNA: TGTGCCAGCAGTTTCCCGGGAGAAGTCTACGAGCAGTACTTC. Protein product: CASSFPGEVYEQYF.

The chain employs TRBV24-1 and TRBJ2-2, with D possibly matching TRBD1 (6 bases). Germline CDR1 reads KGHDR; CDR2 reads SFDVKD. Trimming removed 4 bases at V and 0 bases at J, with 11 bases between. The CDR3 is made up of 16 amino acids. The CDR3 DNA follows: TGTGCCACCAGTGACGGGACACCTACGAACACCGGGGAGCTGTTTTTT. Its translation is CATSDGTPTNTGELFF.

The chain joins TRBV5-4 to TRBJ1-5; no clear D. Germline CDR1 reads SGHNT; CDR2 reads YYREEE (reference sequence). V was trimmed by 2 bases and J by 3 bases, leaving 3 bases between them. The CDR3 contains 12 residues. CDR3 loop: CASSFNNQPQHF. The DNA of the CDR3 is TGTGCCAGCAGCTTCAACAATCAGCCCCAGCATTTT.

This chain connects TRBV2 to TRBJ1-2; 9 nucleotides align to TRBD1. This CDR3 region has 13 residues. Germline V gene data show CDR1 as SNHLY and CDR2 as FYNNEI. Trimming at V came to 6 bases and at J to 7 bases, leaving 6 bases not matched to a gene. The CDR3 sequence: CASRATGGGGYTF. The CDR3 DNA reads TGTGCCAGCAGGGCTACAGGGGGCGGTGGCTACACCTTC.

The CDR3 DNA reads as TGTGCCAGCAGCGTAAGAGGGAACAATGAGCAGTTCTTC. Translating it yields CASSVRGNNEQFF. The rearrangement joins TRBV9 to TRBJ2-1, with D perhaps TRBD2 (5 bases). The ends were cut back, 1 base at V and 5 bases at J, with 7 bases in the middle. This CDR3 comprises 13 residues. The germline gives CDR1 SGDLS, CDR2 YYNGEE.

The chain is built from TRBV7-9 and TRBJ1-5; D ambiguous. The germline V gene encodes CDR1 SEHNR and CDR2 FQNEAQ (reference sequence). Trimming took 10 bases from V and 0 from J, leaving 7 bases between them. The CDR3 length is 12 residues. As DNA, the CDR3 is TGTGCCACGACAACTAGCAATCAGCCCCAGCATTTT. It codes for CATTTSNQPQHF.

V is TRBV6-5 and J is TRBJ1-5, with D possibly being TRBD1 (5 bases). CDR3 length equals 14 residues. The germline V and J ends were trimmed by 6 bases and 6 bases, with 15 bases remaining between them. The germline V gene encodes CDR1 MNHEY and CDR2 SVGAGI. CDR3 amino acids: CASSLGGQGQPQHF. In DNA form, the CDR3 reads TGTGCCAGCAGCCTGGGTGGTCAGGGTCAGCCCCAGCATTTT.

This clone was seen once. V and J are TRBV5-4 and TRBJ2-7, with TRBD1 matching over 11 bases. This CDR3 has 17 amino acids. Germline loops: CDR1 SGHNT, CDR2 YYREEE (reference sequence). The V gene end was trimmed by 4 bases and the J gene end by 2 bases; junction bases not matched to a gene: 11. The CDR3 here is CASSTGQGALTPYEQYF. CDR3 bases: TGTGCCAGCAGCACTGGACAGGGGGCCTTAACTCCCTACGAGCAGTACTTC.

This sequence joins TRBV30 and TRBJ1-2; 7 nucleotides line up with TRBD1. J gave up 6 bases and V 4 bases, and 8 bases lay outside the gene matches. The germline V gene encodes CDR1 GTSNPN and CDR2 SVGIG (reference sequence). This CDR3 is 13 amino acids long. The CDR3 nucleotides read TGTGCCTGGAACATAAGACAGGGCGATGGCTACACCTTC. This sequence encodes CAWNIRQGDGYTF.

This chain's CDR3 is CASSQTGGNYGYTF. The CDR3 DNA is TGTGCCAGCAGCCAGACAGGGGGAAACTATGGCTACACCTTC. The rearrangement uses TRBV11-2 and TRBJ1-2; 9 bases map to TRBD1. V shed 5 bases, J shed 2 bases, and the junction held 3 bases outside the gene matches. CDR3 length: 14 residues. Germline V gives CDR1 SGHAT, CDR2 FQNNGV.

This chain uses TRBV24-1 with TRBJ2-1; 7 nucleotides align to TRBD2. This CDR3 spans 16 amino acids. Germline-derived CDR1 and CDR2 are KGHDR and SFDVKD. J lost 0 bases, V lost 3 bases, and 4 bases had no gene match. CDR3 bases: TGTGCCACCAGTGATAGACTAGCCCTCTCCTACAATGAGCAGTTCTTC. It encodes CATSDRLALSYNEQFF.

The rearrangement uses TRBV11-2 and TRBJ1-4, with TRBD1 identical over 7 bases. Germline V gene data show CDR1 as SGHAT and CDR2 as FQNNGV. With V trimmed by 5 bases and J by 0 bases, 3 bases remained unmatched. The CDR3 length is 15 residues. This chain's CDR3 is CASSPDRATNEKLFF. DNA for the CDR3: TGTGCCAGCAGCCCCGACAGGGCAACTAATGAAAAACTGTTTTTT.